The following is a TCR beta chain sequence with its context. The assay was immunoSEQ multiplex PCR, and TCRdb's table has in-frame clones only and misses some. Among roughly 330,000 clones, 85% to 90% were seen once, and the ten largest hold over 9.5%. The data belong to a study of blood T cell repertoires in COVID-19. Germline CDR1 reads LGHNT; CDR2 reads FRNRAP. V lost 0 bases, J lost 6 bases, and 15 bases lay in between. The CDR3 is 16 residues long. Sequenced: PBMCs or T cells enriched from blood (not recorded which). The source of this sequence is a woman between 18 and 30 years old who had recovered from COVID-19. The rearrangement joins TRBV12-5 to TRBJ1-5; maybe TRBD1 (5 bases). CDR3 region: CASGLVGAGIGQPQHF. For the CDR3, the DNA is TGTGCTAGTGGTTTGGTAGGTGCAGGGATCGGTCAGCCCCAGCATTTT.